The rows below give T cell receptor beta chains drawn from one sample of a study of vaccination and CD4 T cells after COVID-19. TCRdb used MiXCR to reprocess the PCR reads, holding one entry per CDR3 protein. The data contain over 4,500 distinct CDR3 sequences, roughly half of them singletons. The antigens these receptors bind are not known. Sequencing was done on a sample of CD4+ T cells from blood, cultured in vitro. The receptors derive from a human donor who had recovered from COVID-19. The CDR3 runs from the conserved cysteine through the conserved F or W. The order of the fields is J gene, V gene, CDR3 length, clone size, D gene, CDR3 protein, CDR3 DNA. A D gene is named only where the DNA matches it firmly. Clone size is shown for a subset of rows, as once, few, many or a class of expanded clone.

>TRBJ2-1|TRBV7-9|13|few|.
CASSSRRDFPPFF
TGTGCCAGCAGTTCCCGACGGGATTTCCCCCCGTTCTTC
>TRBJ2-6|TRBV7-2|16|.|TRBD1
CASSGNRGPGANVLTF
TGTGCCAGCAGCGGGAACAGGGGTCCCGGGGCCAACGTCCTGACTTTC
>TRBJ1-5|TRBV19|16|once|.
CASSALRGGGNQPQHF
TGTGCCAGTAGTGCCCTCAGGGGAGGCGGCAATCAGCCCCAGCATTTT
>TRBJ2-5|TRBV20-1|17|.|TRBD2
CSARDPRTSGEKETQYF
TGCAGTGCTAGAGATCCCCGGACTAGCGGGGAGAAAGAGACCCAGTACTTC
>TRBJ2-1|TRBV11-3|13|few|.
CASSLWGVGEQFF
TGTGCCAGCAGCTTATGGGGGGTTGGAGAGCAGTTCTTC
>TRBJ1-2|TRBV5-4|13|once|.
CASDSGGNYGYTF
TGTGCCAGCGACTCGGGAGGGAACTATGGCTACACCTTC
>TRBJ2-5|TRBV12-3/TRBV12-4|19|.|TRBD2
CASSLPWGSGPQRRETQYF
TGTGCCAGCAGTTTACCCTGGGGTAGCGGGCCACAAAGGAGAGAGACCCAGTACTTC
>TRBJ2-5|TRBV11-3|14|.|.
CASTEDRYKETQYF
TGTGCCAGCACCGAGGACCGATACAAAGAGACCCAGTACTTC
>TRBJ1-5|TRBV6-1|13|.|.
CATDWSGNQPQHF
TGTGCCACCGATTGGTCAGGCAATCAGCCCCAGCATTTT
>TRBJ1-1|TRBV30|14|.|.
CAWRQGHWNTEAFF
TGTGCCTGGAGACAAGGACATTGGAACACTGAAGCTTTCTTT
>TRBJ2-7|TRBV7-2|23|.|.
CASSPWVPRTIMLDAGSSYEQYF
TGTGCCAGCAGCCCCTGGGTCCCTCGTACGATAATGCTGGATGCGGGAAGCTCCTACGAGCAGTACTTC
>TRBJ1-5|TRBV21-1|18|few|.
CASTSCRTTLCSNQPQHF
TGTGCCAGCACAAGTTGCCGGACGACTCTGTGTAGCAATCAGCCCCAGCATTTT
>TRBJ2-5|TRBV7-8|13|.|.
CASSQATIGTQYF
TGTGCCAGCAGCCAGGCCACGATCGGGACCCAGTACTTC
>TRBJ2-7|TRBV7-2|15|.|.
CASSYEVRTSYEQYF
TGTGCCAGCAGCTATGAAGTGAGGACAAGCTACGAGCAGTACTTC
>TRBJ2-1|TRBV2|16|once|.
CASSEEVGEGVNEQFF
TGTGCCAGCAGTGAAGAAGTGGGAGAGGGGGTCAATGAGCAGTTCTTC
>TRBJ2-7|TRBV5-4|14|.|.
CASSPRGFPLEQYF
TGTGCCAGCAGCCCCCGAGGTTTCCCTCTCGAGCAGTACTTC
>TRBJ1-3|TRBV7-9|15|.|TRBD1
CASSLPGTGGNTIYF
TGTGCCAGCAGCCTCCCCGGGACAGGGGGTAACACCATATATTTT
>TRBJ2-5|TRBV5-1|15|.|TRBD1
CASRRTGGLGETQYF
TGCGCCAGCAGACGTACAGGGGGCTTAGGAGAGACCCAGTACTTC
>TRBJ2-7|TRBV19|13|.|.
CASSIARAYEQYF
TGTGCCAGTAGTATAGCCAGGGCCTACGAGCAGTACTTC
>TRBJ2-1|TRBV27|18|few|TRBD2
CASTPRLVLAGPHNEQFF
TGTGCCAGCACCCCACGACTTGTACTAGCGGGGCCTCACAATGAGCAGTTCTTC
>TRBJ2-3|TRBV4-3|16|.|TRBD2
CASSQDTGGGTDTQYF
TGCGCCAGCAGCCAAGATACCGGGGGGGGCACAGATACGCAGTATTTT
>TRBJ2-5|TRBV28|16|.|TRBD2
CASSLGLAGVVETQYF
TGTGCCAGCAGTTTAGGGCTAGCGGGAGTAGTAGAGACCCAGTACTTC